Shown below are 8 T cell receptor beta chains from a single sample sequenced in a study of regulatory T cells in long-lasting Graves disease. As to time point: newly diagnosed GD, antithyroid drugs for less than 3 months. The TCR library was made from RNA that had been extracted from PBMCs in TRIzol. For TCR beta, libraries came from iRepertoire HTBI primers and Arm-PCR of CDR3 regions. TCRdb recomputed calls from the multiplex PCR reads with MiXCR, one row per CDR3 protein. The data contain over 400,000 distinct CDR3 sequences, 14% of them singletons. The same sample was also studied in work on T cells in Graves' hyperthyroidism and ophthalmopathy.

Source: peripheral blood mononuclear cells (PBMCs), taken at new diagnosis, from a patient treated with antithyroid drugs. All receptors come from a woman in her forties or fifties with Graves disease.

A note on this clonotype: Sequence at one end of the junction differs from germline and may be a read error. This chain connects TRBV10-3 to TRBJ2-1; D is unclear. Per germline, CDR1 ENHRY and CDR2 SYGVKD. This CDR3 contains 14 residues. CDR3 sequence reads: CSIRNRIPTEEQFF. The CDR3 nucleotides are TGTTCCATCAGGAACCGAATCCCTACTGAAGAGCAGTTCTTC.

The sample holds a few counts of this clonotype. The chain is built from TRBV6-2 or TRBV6-3 and TRBJ1-2; 7 nucleotides align to TRBD1. This CDR3 is 16 amino acids long. Germline V CDR1 and CDR2: MNHEY, SVGEGT. J lost 4 bases, V lost 0 bases, and 8 bases had no gene match. The CDR3 loop reads CASSYSSDRALYGYTF. Written as DNA, the CDR3 is TGTGCCAGCAGTTACTCATCTGACAGGGCACTCTATGGCTACACCTTC.

The rearrangement uses TRBV24-1 and TRBJ2-3; D may be TRBD2 (5 bases). CDR3 length: 12 residues. Trimming left V 12 bases short and J 0 bases short, with 9 bases between. The V gene's germline CDR1 is KGHDR and CDR2 SFDVKD. The DNA for the CDR3 is TGTGCCGCCGGAGGTAGCACAGATACGCAGTATTTT. Protein: CAAGGSTDTQYF.

At least ten counts were recorded for this clonotype. The chain joins TRBV5-1 to TRBJ2-7, with 9 bases lining up with TRBD2. Trimming cost V 0 bases and J 4 bases; bases outside gene matches: 11. Germline-derived CDR1 and CDR2 are SGHRS and YFSETQ. The length of the CDR3 is 17 residues. The CDR3 region has the DNA TGCGCCAGCAGCTTGGCCCCCATAGCGGGAGAGTCATACGAGCAGTACTTC. Its translation: CASSLAPIAGESYEQYF.

This sequence joins TRBV20-1 and TRBJ1-1; no clear D gene. CDR1 DFQATT and CDR2 SNEGSKA come from the germline V gene (reference sequence). Trimming stripped 3 bases from V and 6 bases from J, with 11 bases between. The CDR3 is made up of 12 amino acids. The CDR3 here is CSASENWPEAFF. The DNA of the CDR3 is TGCAGTGCTAGTGAGAATTGGCCTGAAGCTTTCTTT.

This clonotype appeared a few times. The CDR3 sequence is CASSWDNQPQHF. As DNA, the CDR3 is TGTGCCAGCAGTTGGGACAATCAGCCCCAGCATTTT. This chain links TRBV12-3 or TRBV12-4 with TRBJ1-5, with unresolved D. The CDR3 is 12 residues long. The ends were cut back, 4 bases at V and 3 bases at J, with 4 bases in the middle.

This clonotype was found many times. The chain has TRBV2 and TRBJ2-7; D might be TRBD2 (6 bases). The germline V gene encodes CDR1 SNHLY and CDR2 FYNNEI. Trimming removed 4 bases from V and 6 bases from J, with 16 bases in between. The CDR3 covers 14 residues. The CDR3 spells CASSGERLVGEQYF. CDR3 DNA: TGTGCCAGCAGTGGTGAGCGACTAGTCGGCGAGCAGTACTTC.

This clonotype was detected ten times or more. This rearrangement joins TRBV11-2 to TRBJ2-5; possibly TRBD1 for D (6 bases). The V gene's germline CDR1 is SGHAT and CDR2 FQNNGV. Between the trimmed V and J ends, which lost 5 bases and 2 bases, there was a span of 9 bases. The CDR3 extends over 13 amino acids. The CDR3 protein is CASSPGHQETQYF. In DNA form, the CDR3 reads TGTGCCAGCAGCCCGGGACATCAAGAGACCCAGTACTTC.